One sample yielded the 14 T cell receptor beta chains listed below, sequenced in a study of sequential checkpoint blockade in melanoma. The method was immunoSEQ multiplex PCR; TCRdb's version includes in-frame clones alone and lacks a portion of them. Of approximately 10,000 clones in the sample, over 70% were seen once. Sample treatment: randomized to nivolumab then ipilimumab (arm A) or the reverse (arm B). The sample here was CD8+ T cells sorted from blood (inferred from file names), taken from a patient given nivolumab and ipilimumab in sequence. These receptors were obtained from a human donor with melanoma.

J is TRBJ2-1 and V is TRBV4-1; 7 bases are shared with TRBD2. The J segment lost 4 bases and the V segment lost 3 bases, leaving 3 bases of the junction unmatched. This CDR3 spans 14 amino acids. Per germline, CDR1 MGHRA and CDR2 YSYEKL. The CDR3 DNA reads TGCGCCAGCAGCCATCTAGCGGATTACAATGAGCAGTTCTTC. It is translated as CASSHLADYNEQFF.

As to this clone: The sample contains more than one DNA sequence encoding this CDR3. V usage is TRBV7-9 and J usage is TRBJ2-3, with D possibly matching TRBD2 (5 bases). Germline CDR1 is SEHNR and CDR2 is FQNEAQ (reference sequence). The CDR3 totals 15 residues. With 5 bases removed from V and 0 bases from J, the gap between germline ends came to 12 bases. The CDR3 here is CASSPPGISTDTQYF. For the CDR3, the DNA is TGTGCCAGCAGCCCTCCCGGGATCAGCACAGATACGCAGTATTTT.

The V gene is TRBV18, the J gene TRBJ2-3; D possibly corresponds to TRBD1 (5 bases). Deletions cut 8 bases from V and 1 base from J, with 13 bases between. Germline V lookup: CDR1 KGHSH, CDR2 LQKENI. CDR3 length: 14 amino acids. In DNA form, the CDR3 reads TGTGCCAGCCGATTAGGGGAAGGCACAGATACGCAGTATTTT. The encoded protein is CASRLGEGTDTQYF.

This chain uses TRBV14 with TRBJ1-2; maybe TRBD1 (5 bases). Germline lookup yields CDR1 SGHDN and CDR2 FVKESK. The CDR3 loop spans 16 amino acids. With 1 base removed from V and 5 bases from J, the gap between germline ends came to 17 bases. CDR3 in amino acids: CASSQAREWGLYGYTF. CDR3 sequence (DNA): TGTGCCAGCAGCCAAGCTAGGGAGTGGGGACTATATGGCTACACCTTC.

This clone was seen just once. J is TRBJ1-5 and V is TRBV25-1, with TRBD1 matching 10 bases. The CDR3 is 17 residues long. Germline V lookup: CDR1 MGHDK, CDR2 SYGVNS. V dropped 3 bases and J dropped 4; count of bases not matched to a gene: 9. The CDR3 nucleotides are TGTGCCAGCAGTGACGAGACCTTGGACAGGGGGAATCAGCCCCAGCATTTT. Encoded protein: CASSDETLDRGNQPQHF. Looking up the rest from reference TRBV25-1 and TRBJ1-5 gives the full variable domain: EADIYQTPRYLVIGTGKKITLECSQTMGHDKMYWYQQDPGMELHLIHYSYGVNSTEKGDLSSESTVSRIRTEHFPLTLESARPSHTSQYLCASSDETLDRGNQPQHFGDGTRLSIL.

J is TRBJ2-1 and V is TRBV27; maybe TRBD2 (5 bases). Per the germline V gene, CDR1 is MNHEY and CDR2 is SMNVEV (reference sequence). Between the trimmed V and J ends, which lost 2 bases and 2 bases, there was a span of 7 bases. This CDR3 comprises 14 residues. CDR3 sequence: CASSLGGTYNEQFF. CDR3 DNA: TGTGCCAGCAGTTTAGGAGGAACCTACAATGAGCAGTTCTTC.

This clone was seen more than once but under ten times. The chain links TRBV6-5 to TRBJ1-1, with 10 bases fitting TRBD1. Germline lookup yields CDR1 MNHEY and CDR2 SVGAGI. V shed 4 bases, J shed 3 bases, and the junction held 5 bases outside the gene matches. The CDR3 spans 15 residues. CDR3 sequence reads: CASSSQTGGYTEAFF. DNA of the CDR3: TGTGCCAGCAGTTCTCAGACAGGGGGCTACACTGAAGCTTTCTTT.

In its sample, this clone is large. CDR3 amino acids: CASSEASEGAGSHF. Here the CDR3 DNA reads TGTGCCAGCAGTGAAGCGTCGGAGGGGGCCGGGTCGCATTTT. The chain employs TRBV6-1 and TRBJ1-5, with TRBD1 matching over 7 bases. The length of the CDR3 is 14 residues. The V segment lost 0 bases and the J segment 15 bases; nucleotides outside the gene matches: 11. CDR1 MNHNS and CDR2 SASEGT come from the germline V gene.

In regard to this clone: Other DNA sequences in the sample encode the same CDR3. V is TRBV6-6 and J is TRBJ2-3; 7 nucleotides agree with TRBD1. V lost 5 bases and J lost 2; bases outside the gene matches: 4. In germline, CDR1 is MNHNY, CDR2 SVGAGI (reference sequence). The CDR3 has 14 residues. The CDR3: CASSLQGNTDTQYF. In DNA form, the CDR3 reads TGTGCCAGCAGTCTACAGGGGAACACAGATACGCAGTATTTT.

The V and J genes are TRBV9 and TRBJ1-2; D remains unclear. The V and J ends lost 3 bases and 4 bases respectively, with 7 bases between them. This CDR3 comprises 12 residues. Looked up from germline, CDR1 is SGDLS and CDR2 is YYNGEE. The CDR3 bases are TGTGCCAGCAGCGGGGGAGTCTATGGCTACACCTTC. Protein product: CASSGGVYGYTF.

This clone is large in the sample. The chain has TRBV10-3 and TRBJ1-3; D is perhaps TRBD1 (6 bases). The germline gives CDR1 ENHRY, CDR2 SYGVKD. Between the trimmed V and J ends, which lost 2 bases and 4 bases, there was a span of 9 bases. The CDR3 covers 14 residues. DNA of the CDR3: TGTGCCATCAGTGAGGGGGGCGCAGGAAACACCATATATTTT. This encodes CAISEGGAGNTIYF.

V gene TRBV27 combines with J gene TRBJ1-2; a weak D match, TRBD1 (5 bases). Germline CDR1 MNHEY, CDR2 SMNVEV (reference sequence). Trimming left V 3 bases short and J 0 bases short, with 8 bases between. This CDR3 is 14 amino acids long. The CDR3 bases are TGTGCCAGCAGTTTGACAGCTTCTAACTATGGCTACACCTTC. Translated, it gives CASSLTASNYGYTF.

Details on this clone: This may be a read error: a much more frequent sequence differs by one nucleotide. The rearrangement links TRBV5-8 to TRBJ2-1, with D unresolved. V lost 0 bases to trimming and J lost 0 bases, with 7 bases between them. Germline V gives CDR1 SGHTS, CDR2 YDEGEE. This CDR3 spans 15 amino acids. The CDR3 coding sequence is TGTGCCAGCAGCTTGGGGCAGGCCTCCTACAATGAGCAGTTCTTC. Residues: CASSLGQASYNEQFF.

The chain joins TRBV9 to TRBJ2-7; the D is unclear. The CDR3 length is 13 residues. From germline, CDR1 is SGDLS and CDR2 YYNGEE. V shed 0 bases and J shed 5 bases, with 9 bases lying between them. CDR3 in amino acids: CASSVARGNEQYF. The DNA of the CDR3 is TGTGCCAGCAGCGTAGCTAGAGGAAACGAGCAGTACTTC.